Following are 28 T cell receptor beta chains from one sample sequenced in a study of CD8 T cells in Susac syndrome. RNA totalling about 0.45 to 1 ug underwent reverse transcription with random hexamers. From the immunoSEQ multiplex PCR reads, TCRdb called clonotypes with MiXCR, one entry per CDR3 protein. Of about 250,000 distinct CDR3 sequences listed, just over 90% were seen once; the top ten hold 0.055% to 0.075%. The specimen was CD4+ T cells from PBMCs. These receptors came from a human donor with multiple sclerosis.

The genes are TRBV3-1 and TRBJ1-6; D ambiguous. The CDR3 sequence is 13 residues long. CDR1 and CDR2 from the germline V gene are LGHDT and YNNKEL (reference sequence). V lost 5 bases, J lost 7 bases, and 9 bases lay in between. The CDR3 loop is CASSWRSNSPLHF. CDR3 DNA sequence: TGTGCCAGCAGCTGGCGTTCGAATTCACCCCTCCACTTT. Together with reference TRBV3-1 and TRBJ1-6, the CDR3 gives the full variable domain: DTAVSQTPKYLVTQMGNDKSIKCEQNLGHDTMYWYKQDSKKFLKIMFSYNNKELIINETVPNRFSPKSPDKAHLNLHINSLELGDSAVYFCASSWRSNSPLHFGNGTRLTVT.

The CDR3 sequence is CASSWGAAVNEQFF. DNA of the CDR3: TGCGCCAGCAGCTGGGGTGCGGCGGTCAATGAGCAGTTCTTC. This sequence joins TRBV5-1 and TRBJ2-1; no clear D gene. Germline-derived CDR1 and CDR2 are SGHRS and YFSETQ. This CDR3 is 14 amino acids long. V was cut by 3 bases and J by 6 bases, with 13 bases left in between.

The chain employs TRBV9 and TRBJ2-2, with D maybe TRBD2 (6 bases). The ends were cut back, 4 bases at V and 4 bases at J, with 17 bases in the middle. The CDR3 is 16 residues long. Germline V gives CDR1 SGDLS, CDR2 YYNGEE. The CDR3 here is CASSPTSRELTGELFF. CDR3 nucleotides: TGTGCCAGCAGCCCAACTAGCCGGGAGCTCACCGGGGAGCTGTTTTTT.

CDR3 DNA sequence: TGTGCCAGCAGCTTTAGACAAGGCCGACGTGAACACACCTTC. Amino acid sequence: CASSFRQGRREHTF. The chain has TRBV7-8 and TRBJ1-2; D gene ambiguous. V lost 3 bases to trimming and J lost 12 bases, with 20 bases between them. This CDR3 contains 14 residues. Germline V CDR1 and CDR2: SGHVS, FQNEAQ. The full variable domain, rest sourced from reference TRBV7-8 and TRBJ1-2, is GAGVSQSPRYKVAKRGQDVALRCDPISGHVSLFWYQQALGQGPEFLTYFQNEAQLDKSGLPSDRFFAERPEGSVSTLKIQRTQQEDSAVYLCASSFRQGRREHTFGSGTRLTVV.

CDR3 sequence (DNA): TGTGCCAGCTCACCAGACCAGGGGTTCATCAATCAGCCCCAGCATTTT. As protein: CASSPDQGFINQPQHF. This chain uses TRBV18 with TRBJ1-5, with D perhaps matching TRBD1 (6 bases). V dropped 2 bases and J dropped 3 bases, with 14 bases sitting between them. CDR1 KGHSH and CDR2 LQKENI come from the germline V gene. The CDR3 loop spans 16 amino acids.

This CDR3 reads CASSYPPGPSNQPQHF. Here the CDR3 DNA reads TGTGCCAGCAGTTACCCACCGGGCCCTAGCAATCAGCCCCAGCATTTT. The chain combines TRBV6-5 with TRBJ1-5, with D unclear. The CDR3 extends over 16 amino acids. Germline CDR1 and CDR2: MNHEY and SVGAGI. Trimming cost V 2 bases and J 0 bases, with 11 bases left between them.

This rearrangement joins TRBV3-1 to TRBJ2-7; a possible D gene is TRBD2 (6 bases). The CDR3 loop spans 14 amino acids. The V end was cut by 2 bases, the J end by 2 bases, with 10 bases between. Germline V gene sequence: CDR1 LGHDT, CDR2 YNNKEL (reference sequence). The CDR3 DNA reads TGTGCCAGCAGCCAAAACGCGGGGACCTACGAGCAGTACTTC. Translation gives CASSQNAGTYEQYF.

This chain joins TRBV20-1 and TRBJ2-1, with D possibly TRBD2 on 5 matching bases. Germline V gene sequence: CDR1 DFQATT, CDR2 SNEGSKA (reference sequence). The CDR3 contains 15 residues. Trimming took 3 bases from V and 8 from J, leaving 20 bases between them. CDR3 region: CSASSLDGVVDEQFF. DNA of the CDR3: TGCAGTGCTAGCAGCTTGGACGGGGTCGTAGATGAGCAGTTCTTC.

This chain joins TRBV24-1 and TRBJ2-2; 13 nucleotides align to TRBD2. The CDR3 is made up of 18 amino acids. V lost 5 bases, J lost 3 bases, and 8 bases stayed unmatched. Germline CDR1 and CDR2: KGHDR and SFDVKD. DNA of the CDR3: TGTGCCACCAGTGTAAGCGGACTAGCGGGGGTTTACACCGGGGAGCTGTTTTTT. Amino acid sequence: CATSVSGLAGVYTGELFF.

The chain uses TRBV20-1 and TRBJ2-7, with TRBD1 identical over 7 bases. Germline CDR1 reads DFQATT; CDR2 reads SNEGSKA (reference sequence). The CDR3 has 14 residues. V dropped 3 bases and J dropped 2; count of bases not matched to a gene: 7. This CDR3 is CSASRQGATYEQYF. The CDR3 DNA sequence: TGCAGTGCTAGTCGACAGGGTGCAACCTACGAGCAGTACTTC.

This chain joins TRBV5-1 and TRBJ2-3; TRBD2 agrees at 9 bases. The V and J ends lost 4 bases and 2 bases, in that order; junction bases with no gene match: 8. Per the germline V gene, CDR1 is SGHRS and CDR2 is YFSETQ. This CDR3 is built from 16 residues. The CDR3 here is CASSSGLATITDTQYF. DNA of the CDR3: TGCGCCAGCAGCAGTGGACTAGCGACTATCACAGATACGCAGTATTTT.

The chain uses TRBV18 and TRBJ1-6; possible D gene TRBD1, 5 bases. This CDR3 has 15 amino acids. V dropped 2 bases and J dropped 3 bases, with 8 bases sitting between them. Germline CDR1 and CDR2: KGHSH and LQKENI. CDR3 bases: TGTGCCAGCTCACCAACGACAGACTATAATTCACCCCTCCACTTT. This encodes CASSPTTDYNSPLHF. The full variable domain, in which reference TRBV18 and TRBJ1-6 provide the parts outside the CDR3, is NAGVMQNPRHLVRRRGQEARLRCSPMKGHSHVYWYRQLPEEGLKFMVYLQKENIIDESGMPKERFSAEFPKEGPSILRIQQVVRGDSAAYFCASSPTTDYNSPLHFGNGTRLTVT.

The table lists this clonotype with a few counts. This chain connects TRBV15 to TRBJ2-5; 7 bases are shared with TRBD1. V dropped 2 bases and J dropped 4; count of bases not matched to a gene: 16. Germline V gene data show CDR1 as LNHNV and CDR2 as YYDKDF (reference sequence). The CDR3 has 18 amino acids. The CDR3 region has the DNA TGTGCCACCAGCAGAATCCGAGGGGGACAGTGGTCCCGAGAGACCCAGTACTTC. Protein: CATSRIRGGQWSRETQYF.

V gene TRBV4-1 combines with J gene TRBJ1-1, with 7 bases matching TRBD1. The CDR3 spans 16 residues. CDR1 and CDR2 from the germline V gene are MGHRA and YSYEKL. Germline trimming cut 4 bases from V and 0 bases from J; bases unmatched to any gene: 8. This CDR3 is CASSLEKGAMNTEAFF. The CDR3, as DNA: TGCGCCAGCAGCCTCGAAAAGGGGGCGATGAACACTGAAGCTTTCTTT.

J is TRBJ1-2 and V is TRBV6-2 or TRBV6-3; D perhaps matches TRBD1 (5 bases). Looked up from germline, CDR1 is MNHEY and CDR2 is SVGEGT. The CDR3 loop spans 14 amino acids. Trimming left V 6 bases short and J 4 bases short, with 15 bases between. This chain's CDR3 is CASSSTGTPYGYTF. CDR3 in DNA: TGTGCCAGCAGCTCGACCGGGACCCCCTATGGCTACACCTTC.

The V gene is TRBV3-1, the J gene TRBJ2-7; D gene uncertain. Trimming cost V 1 base and J 4 bases, with 5 bases left between them. Germline CDR1 and CDR2: LGHDT and YNNKEL (reference sequence). This CDR3 contains 12 residues. Written as DNA, the CDR3 is TGTGCCAGCAGCCAAGCCACTTACGAGCAGTACTTC. Translating it yields CASSQATYEQYF.

As DNA, the CDR3 is TGTGCCAGCAGCCAATACCCCATTCGGGACGGCTACACCTTC. It codes for CASSQYPIRDGYTF. V gene TRBV3-1 combines with J gene TRBJ1-2, with D maybe TRBD1 (5 bases). Germline-derived CDR1 and CDR2 are LGHDT and YNNKEL (reference sequence). Trimming shortened V by 2 bases and J by 8 bases, and 15 bases separated the two germline ends. The CDR3 spans 14 residues. Combining the CDR3 with reference TRBV3-1 and TRBJ1-2 gives the whole variable domain DTAVSQTPKYLVTQMGNDKSIKCEQNLGHDTMYWYKQDSKKFLKIMFSYNNKELIINETVPNRFSPKSPDKAHLNLHINSLELGDSAVYFCASSQYPIRDGYTFGSGTRLTVV.

V and J are TRBV15 and TRBJ2-5; D is unclear. V lost 0 bases and J 3 bases, leaving 11 bases between the germline ends. The germline V gene has CDR1 LNHNV and CDR2 YYDKDF (reference sequence). This CDR3 spans 15 amino acids. The chain's CDR3 is CATSRDLRQEETQYF. DNA of the CDR3: TGTGCCACCAGCAGAGATTTGCGCCAGGAAGAGACCCAGTACTTC.

V gene TRBV3-1 combines with J gene TRBJ2-3; 10 bases line up with TRBD2. The CDR3 totals 19 residues. V lost 1 base to trimming and J lost 7 bases; unmatched junction nucleotides: 17. CDR1 is LGHDT, CDR2 YNNKEL, per germline (reference sequence). CDR3 in DNA: TGTGCCAGCAGCCAAGCCTTCCTGTCTCTGAGCGGGAGGGCCCATACGCAGTATTTT. This gives the protein CASSQAFLSLSGRAHTQYF.

V and J are TRBV7-2 and TRBJ2-7; 8 bases match TRBD2. This CDR3 spans 14 amino acids. Germline values: CDR1 SGHTA, CDR2 FQGNSA. V lost 5 bases, J lost 6 bases, and 9 bases stayed unmatched. CDR3 nucleotides: TGTGCCAGCAGCCCTCGGGGGGGAGGGCGCGAGCAGTACGTC. It codes for CASSPRGGGREQYV.

The genes are TRBV30 and TRBJ1-2, with D possibly TRBD1 on 6 matching bases. The CDR3 totals 16 residues. The ends were cut back, 1 base at V and 8 bases at J, with 23 bases in the middle. Germline V CDR1 and CDR2: GTSNPN, SVGIG (reference sequence). In DNA form, the CDR3 reads TGTGCCTGGAGTGCTCTATCGCTACAGGGTACTAAGGGCTACACCTTC. It codes for CAWSALSLQGTKGYTF.

The chain couples TRBV2 to TRBJ1-5; D ambiguous. The germline CDR1 and CDR2 sequences are SNHLY and FYNNEI. Trimming took off 8 bases at V and 2 bases at J, with 7 bases between the two ends. This CDR3 region has 12 residues. CDR3 in DNA: TGTGCCAGCTCAAGGGGCAATCAGCCCCAGCATTTT. Amino acid sequence: CASSRGNQPQHF.

The chain employs TRBV7-8 and TRBJ1-2; D is perhaps TRBD1 (6 bases). The CDR3 covers 14 residues. CDR1 and CDR2 (germline): SGHVS, FQNEAQ. Trimming removed 5 bases from V and 4 bases from J, with 14 bases in between. CDR3 sequence: CASSPQGGGYGYTF. CDR3 coding DNA: TGTGCCAGCAGCCCGCAGGGAGGGGGCTATGGCTACACCTTC.

The chain combines TRBV6-1 with TRBJ2-6; D is unresolved. The germline gives CDR1 MNHNS, CDR2 SASEGT. This CDR3 comprises 15 residues. V dropped 8 bases and J dropped 2 bases, with 13 bases sitting between them. Here the CDR3 DNA reads TGTGCCAGCGGTCGACCGGCCCCTGGGGCCAACGTCCTGACTTTC. Protein sequence: CASGRPAPGANVLTF.

The genes are TRBV6-1 and TRBJ2-7; 10 bases map to TRBD2. Losses at the gene ends were 5 bases for V and 0 bases for J; bases not matched to a gene: 10. The germline V gene has CDR1 MNHNS and CDR2 SASEGT. This CDR3 has 17 residues. The DNA for the CDR3 is TGTGCCAGCAGTCATGGACTAGCGGTCGCCCTCTCCTACGAGCAGTACGTC. Protein sequence: CASSHGLAVALSYEQYV.

V usage is TRBV29-1 and J usage is TRBJ2-1, with 7 bases lining up with TRBD2. Germline V gene lookup returns CDR1 SQVTM and CDR2 ANQGSEA. Trimming at V came to 6 bases and at J to 0 bases, leaving 11 bases not matched to a gene. CDR3 size: 16 residues. The CDR3 is CSVMGGVQSSYNEQFF. CDR3 DNA: TGCAGCGTCATGGGGGGGGTCCAAAGCTCCTACAATGAGCAGTTCTTC.

The chain recombines TRBV6-1 with TRBJ2-2; D ambiguous. Germline V CDR1 and CDR2: MNHNS, SASEGT. Between the trimmed V and J ends, which lost 6 bases and 0 bases, there was a span of 14 bases. The CDR3 length is 16 residues. The CDR3 protein is CASSPQNPANTGELFF. In nucleotides, the CDR3 is TGTGCCAGCAGCCCACAGAATCCAGCGAACACCGGGGAGCTGTTTTTT.

This clonotype was found once. The chain joins TRBV19 to TRBJ1-5; no clear D. V was shortened by 7 bases and J by 7 bases, with 20 bases between the two germline ends. CDR3 size: 15 residues. Germline V gene lookup returns CDR1 LNHDA and CDR2 SQIVND (reference sequence). CDR3 sequence reads: CASIPSWKPNQPQHF. In DNA, the CDR3 is TGTGCCAGTATCCCCTCTTGGAAGCCGAACCAGCCCCAGCATTTT.